This T cell receptor beta chain was obtained from a study of resident and recirculating memory T cells in vitiligo (dated by TCRdb to the late 2010s). About the investigation overall: For TCR beta sequencing, each of a few stable vitiligo patients provided PBMCs and epidermis from shave biopsies taken at two lesional sites and two nonlesional sites. Samples were homogenized without cell sorting just before genomic DNA extraction with the Qiagen DNeasy Blood & Tissue Kit. Human TCR beta sequencing was used to test whether specific clones in lesional vitiligo skin differed from clones in nonlesional skin and blood. The paper as a whole reports these results and caveats: TCR sequences were not conserved across biopsy sites or patients, suggesting that different T cell clones infiltrate different lesions, described as private specificity. Mechanistic studies in the future are needed to assess how much the detected T cell clones and the human Trm pools versus Tcm pools each contribute. No unique dominant TCR clone was detected, and clonality varied among vitiligo lesions. Overlap and correlation analysis showed no significant repertoire overlap between biopsies except for each lesion with itself, even within a single patient.

TCR beta chains were amplified from genomic DNA with the immunoSEQ hsTCRB kit. Sequencing of TCR beta libraries was performed on an Illumina MiSeq instrument by the immunoSEQ service. In the paper's pipeline: Repertoire data were analyzed with the immunoSEQ Analyzer. Not all clones reach the TCRdb copy of this immuneACCESS table, which keeps in-frame sequences only. Checked studies attribute under half of the gap to unresolved V genes and leave the rest unexplained. Clone size and the V and J calls come from that table; the DNA yielded D and trimming. A total of tens of thousands of clones appear in this sample, more than 85% of them only once. Jointly, the top ten make up around 4.6% of the sample. Vitiligo was considered stable when no change in lesions had been observed over the previous 6 months. For classification as stable, the absence of confetti depigmentation, a clinical sign of active vitiligo, was additionally required. Anyone who had been treated within the previous three months was excluded from the study. PBMCs were isolated from heparinized blood by Ficoll density gradient centrifugation and then flash-frozen.

The junction shows trimming of 6 bases on V and 6 bases on J, plus 21 bases between the germline ends. CDR1 and CDR2 were assigned from the germline V gene (reference sequence) as LNHDA and SQIVND. The CDR3 measures 16 amino acids from cysteine to phenylalanine. The entry retains the CDR3 DNA only, 48 bases that are in frame from base 1. Details on this clone: Its antigen is not yet known. No much larger clone exists at a distance of one base, and base qualities are not known.

The receptor was isolated from a male donor with vitiligo. The chain couples TRBV19 to TRBJ1-5; TRBD1 is a weak D gene call, 5 bases matching. Sequenced sample: blood. The nucleotide sequence reads TGTGCCAGTAGCCCAACCCGGCGGGGGTGGGGTCAGCCCCAGCATTTT. It codes for CASSPTRRGWGQPQHF.